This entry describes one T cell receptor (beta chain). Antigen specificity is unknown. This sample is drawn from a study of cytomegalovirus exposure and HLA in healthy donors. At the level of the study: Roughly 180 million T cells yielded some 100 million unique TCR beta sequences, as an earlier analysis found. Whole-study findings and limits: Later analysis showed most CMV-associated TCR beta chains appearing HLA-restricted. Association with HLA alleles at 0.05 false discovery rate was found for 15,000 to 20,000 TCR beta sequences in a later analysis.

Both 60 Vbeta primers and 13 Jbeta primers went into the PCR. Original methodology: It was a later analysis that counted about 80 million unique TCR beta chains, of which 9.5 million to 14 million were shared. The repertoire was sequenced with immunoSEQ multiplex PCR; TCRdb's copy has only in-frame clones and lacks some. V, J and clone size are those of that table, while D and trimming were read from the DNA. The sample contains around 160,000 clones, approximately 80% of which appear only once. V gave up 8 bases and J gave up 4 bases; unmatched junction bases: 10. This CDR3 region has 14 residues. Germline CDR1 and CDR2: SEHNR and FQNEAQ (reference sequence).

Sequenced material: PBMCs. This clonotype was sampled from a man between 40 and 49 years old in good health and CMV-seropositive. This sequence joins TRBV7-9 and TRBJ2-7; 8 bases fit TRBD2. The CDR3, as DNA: TGTGCCAGCGGTAGCGGGGCGGGAAGGTACGAGCAGTACTTC. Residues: CASGSGAGRYEQYF.